The source of this T cell receptor beta chain is a study of cytomegalovirus exposure and HLA in healthy donors. Whole-study context: Of some 410 genotyped donors, around 80% grouped in the Caucasian-associated ancestry cluster. Study outcomes and limitations: HLA alleles were associated with 18,000 or so TCR beta sequences in a later analysis at 0.05 false discovery rate. In vitro checks showed that a few CMV-associated chains really do target CMV antigens.

PCR employed 60 Vbeta and 13 Jbeta primers. The repertoire was sequenced with immunoSEQ multiplex PCR; TCRdb's copy has only in-frame clones and lacks some. Seen here are about 160,000 clones, roughly 85% observed once, and the top ten hold 1%. Of note for this clone: Its antigen is unidentified.

V gave up 0 bases and J gave up 4 bases, with 9 bases separating them. The CDR3 runs to 14 residues. CDR1 and CDR2 (germline): MRHNA, SNTAGT. The specimen sequenced was PBMCs. The rearrangement uses TRBV6-4 and TRBJ1-1; D remains ambiguous. The clonotype originates from a boy between 2 and 10 years old in good health and CMV-seronegative. CDR3 sequence reads: CASSDSPGFTEAFF. In nucleotides, the CDR3 is TGTGCCAGCAGTGACTCGCCCGGTTTCACTGAAGCTTTCTTT.